The 15 T cell receptor beta chains given below trace back to one sample, sequenced in a study of CD8+CD57+ T cells in acquired aplastic anemia. Genomic DNA was employed as the template in profiling TCR beta VDJ and CDR3. MiXCR, applied by TCRdb to the reads, yields one record per CDR3 protein. The table lists 400,000 to 450,000 distinct CDR3 sequences, roughly 64% of them singletons. Specimen: sorted CD4+, CD8+, or CD8+CD57+ T cells (not recorded which) from PBMCs. The receptor source for this set is a human donor in good health, serving as a control.

This clonotype has at least ten counts. V usage is TRBV20-1 and J usage is TRBJ2-1; D tentatively fits TRBD1 or TRBD2 (6 bases each). Germline V gives CDR1 DFQATT, CDR2 SNEGSKA (reference sequence). V was trimmed by 3 bases and J by 8 bases, leaving 20 bases between them. This CDR3 has 15 residues. This CDR3 is CSASGRGRGAHEQFF. As DNA, the CDR3 is TGCAGTGCTAGTGGGCGGGGCAGGGGAGCCCATGAGCAGTTCTTC.

V and J are TRBV9 and TRBJ1-2; TRBD1 might be the D (6 bases). V lost 4 bases, J lost 5 bases, and 21 bases lay in between. Germline lookup yields CDR1 SGDLS and CDR2 YYNGEE. This CDR3 contains 16 residues. The DNA of the CDR3 is TGTGCCAGCAGCTGGTCCGGGGGCGAGGATTGGTATGGCTACACCTTC. It codes for CASSWSGGEDWYGYTF.

The V call is TRBV7-8, the J call TRBJ1-2; 7 nucleotides agree with TRBD1. The CDR3 sequence is 15 residues long. The junction had 16 bases not matched to a gene; V was cut back by 9 bases and J by 6 bases. The V gene's germline CDR1 is SGHVS and CDR2 FQNEAQ. CDR3: CASTPGTEVLDGYTF. CDR3 sequence (DNA): TGTGCCAGTACCCCCGGGACAGAGGTACTCGATGGCTACACCTTC.

A note on this clonotype: A junction boundary mismatches the germline segment, possibly from a read error. The CDR3 here is CASRLKAEKSGRCF. The CDR3 DNA is TGTGCCAGCAGGTTAAAGGCGGAGAAATCGGGGCGCTGCTTC. V gene TRBV7-9 combines with J gene TRBJ1-6; D is perhaps TRBD1 (5 bases). The CDR3 length is 14 residues. CDR1 is SEHNR and CDR2 is FQNEAQ in the germline V gene (reference sequence).

With regard to this clonotype: An end of the junction differs from the germline gene, which may be a read error. This chain links TRBV12-3 or TRBV12-4 with TRBJ1-3; D unresolved. The CDR3 spans 12 residues. CDR3 in DNA: TGTGCCAGCAGGAGTTTTGGAGGCACCCTATATTTT. Residues: CASRSFGGTLYF.

Of note for this clonotype: In this CDR3 the conserved last residue, phenylalanine or tryptophan, is missing, so a read error is likely. It is unclear where the CDR3 begins or ends on the DNA, so no DNA is shown, and the CDR3 is as TCRdb lists it. The chain links TRBV7-9 to TRBJ1-1. CDR1 is SEHNR and CDR2 is FQNEAQ in the germline V gene (reference sequence). The CDR3 is 13 residues long, counting both termini. The chain's CDR3 is CASSLTGLGGAII.

J is TRBJ2-7 and V is TRBV10-2, with 13 bases aligning to TRBD2. The CDR3 covers 16 residues. Trimming removed 3 bases from V and 3 bases from J; junction bases left unmatched: 5. Per germline, CDR1 WSHSY and CDR2 SAAADI. The CDR3 DNA reads as TGCGCCAGCAGTGATCCCGGACTAGCGGGGGTCTACGAGCAGTACTTC. Its protein product is CASSDPGLAGVYEQYF.

This clonotype was detected only a few times. The J gene is TRBJ2-3, the V gene TRBV25-1; no reliable D call. Between the trimmed V and J ends, which lost 3 bases and 6 bases, there was a span of 4 bases. The CDR3 runs to 11 residues. Germline V gene sequence: CDR1 MGHDK, CDR2 SYGVNS. The CDR3 DNA follows: TGTGCCAGCAGTGAGGTGGATACGCAGTATTTT. This translates into CASSEVDTQYF.

The V and J genes are TRBV4-1 and TRBJ1-2; TRBD1 might be the D (5 bases). Per germline, CDR1 MGHRA and CDR2 YSYEKL. There are 12 residues in the CDR3. V was clipped by 6 bases and J by 3 bases, with 8 bases between them. The CDR3 bases are TGCGCCAGCAGGGGGGAAGACTATGGCTACACCTTC. Amino acid sequence: CASRGEDYGYTF.

DNA of the CDR3: TGCGCCAGCAGCCAGTGGGAACCCGAGCAGTACTTC. This encodes CASSQWEPEQYF. This chain links TRBV5-1 with TRBJ2-7, with D unresolved. V lost 4 bases and J lost 6, with 11 bases in between. Germline V gene data show CDR1 as SGHRS and CDR2 as YFSETQ. This CDR3 is built from 12 residues.

The CDR3 region is CSAPRDGGQCGYTF. The CDR3 DNA reads TGCAGTGCGCCCCGTGACGGTGGGCAATGTGGCTACACCTTC. The chain joins TRBV20-1 to TRBJ1-2; D is unclear. Trimming took 6 bases from V and 7 from J, leaving 21 bases between them. Germline V lookup: CDR1 DFQATT, CDR2 SNEGSKA (reference sequence). This CDR3 is built from 14 residues.

About this clonotype: One junction end does not reproduce the germline sequence, and a read error may be involved. The V gene is TRBV9, the J gene TRBJ1-1; a weak D match, TRBD1 (5 bases). Germline V gene data show CDR1 as SGDLS and CDR2 as YYNGEE. This CDR3 region has 13 residues. As DNA, the CDR3 is TGCGCCAGCAGCGTAACGGGGACGGCTGAAGCTTGCTTT. Translation: CASSVTGTAEACF.

The chain joins TRBV11-2 to TRBJ1-1; tentatively, D is TRBD1 (6 bases). The length of the CDR3 is 13 residues. Germline V CDR1 and CDR2: SGHAT, FQNNGV. Trimming took off 2 bases at V and 7 bases at J, with 11 bases between the two ends. The CDR3 sequence: CASSLSNRDEAFF. The CDR3 region has the DNA TGTGCCAGCAGCTTAAGTAACAGGGATGAAGCTTTCTTT. Full variable domain (missing parts from reference TRBV11-2 and TRBJ1-1): EAGVAQSPRYKIIEKRQSVAFWCNPISGHATLYWYQQILGQGPKLLIQFQNNGVVDDSQLPKDRFSAERLKGVDSTLKIQPAKLEDSAVYLCASSLSNRDEAFFGQGTRLTVV.

The chain carries TRBV20-1 and TRBJ2-7; the match to TRBD2 covers 7 bases. CDR3 length equals 13 residues. Germline CDR1 and CDR2: DFQATT and SNEGSKA (reference sequence). V was pared by 2 bases and J by 7 bases, with 8 bases of the junction left unmatched. The CDR3 region is CSARNGQRGEQYF. CDR3 sequence (DNA): TGCAGTGCTAGAAATGGGCAGCGGGGAGAGCAGTACTTC.

Ten or more counts support this clonotype. The V and J genes are TRBV15 and TRBJ1-2; TRBD1 might be the D (6 bases). The CDR3 contains 13 residues. Germline CDR1 LNHNV, CDR2 YYDKDF (reference sequence). The V end lost 3 bases, the J end lost 2 bases, and 7 bases lay between the germline ends. The CDR3 here is CATSRDRNYGYTF. The CDR3 nucleotides are TGTGCCACCAGCAGGGACAGAAACTATGGCTACACCTTC.